This passage covers 2 T cell receptor beta chains from one sample sequenced in a study of CD8 T cells in ankylosing spondylitis. Overall study results and limits: Ankylosing spondylitis blood seemed to carry a telltale TCR beta motif made of several highly homologous variants.

For these TCRs, the target antigens are not known. TCRdb redid the calling of the 5' RACE reads with MiXCR, one entry per CDR3 protein. Here the sample spans approximately 550,000 distinct CDR3 sequences, roughly 13% being singletons. The sample comprised blood, either unsorted or a sorted T cell fraction (not recorded which). The receptors shown here come from a male donor with ankylosing spondylitis.

This chain links TRBV7-9 with TRBJ2-5; D is ambiguous. The CDR3 loop spans 14 amino acids. Germline V lookup: CDR1 SEHNR, CDR2 FQNEAQ (reference sequence). V lost 3 bases and J lost 0, with 8 bases in between. The CDR3 DNA follows: TGTGCCAGCAGCTTTAGGCAGGACCAAGAGACCCAGTACTTC. It is translated as CASSFRQDQETQYF.

This clonotype has more than one count but fewer than ten. CDR3 residues: CASSLLEGVPTDTQYF. Here the CDR3 DNA reads TGCGCCAGCAGCCTCCTCGAGGGGGTTCCCACAGATACGCAGTATTTT. The J gene is TRBJ2-3, the V gene TRBV5-1; tentative D call: TRBD1 (6 bases). Trimming left V 4 bases short and J 2 bases short, with 17 bases between. Germline values: CDR1 SGHRS, CDR2 YFSETQ. The CDR3 is 16 amino acids.